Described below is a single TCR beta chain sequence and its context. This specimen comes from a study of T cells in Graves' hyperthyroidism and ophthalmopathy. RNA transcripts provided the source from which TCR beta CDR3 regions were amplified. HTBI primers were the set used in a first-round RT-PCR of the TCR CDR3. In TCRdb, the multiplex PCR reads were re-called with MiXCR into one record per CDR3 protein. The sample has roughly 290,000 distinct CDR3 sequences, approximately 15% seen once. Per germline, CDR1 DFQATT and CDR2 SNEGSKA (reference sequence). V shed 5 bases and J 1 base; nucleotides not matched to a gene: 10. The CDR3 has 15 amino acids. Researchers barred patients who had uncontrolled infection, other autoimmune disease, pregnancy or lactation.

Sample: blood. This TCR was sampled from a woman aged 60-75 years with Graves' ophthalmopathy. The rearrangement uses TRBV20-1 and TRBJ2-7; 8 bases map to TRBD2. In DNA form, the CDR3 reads TGCAGTGCTCGCCATAGCGGGGCTATTTCCTACGAGCAGTACTTC. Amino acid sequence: CSARHSGAISYEQYF.